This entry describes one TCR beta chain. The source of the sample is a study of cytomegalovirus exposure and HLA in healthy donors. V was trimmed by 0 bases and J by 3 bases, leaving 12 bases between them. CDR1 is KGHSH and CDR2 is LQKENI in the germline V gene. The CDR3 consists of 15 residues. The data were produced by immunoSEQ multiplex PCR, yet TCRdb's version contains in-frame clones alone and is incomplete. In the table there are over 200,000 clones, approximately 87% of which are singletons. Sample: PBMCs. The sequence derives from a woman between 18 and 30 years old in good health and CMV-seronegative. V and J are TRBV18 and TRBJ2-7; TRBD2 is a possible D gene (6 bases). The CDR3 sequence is CASSPPSGGDYEQYF. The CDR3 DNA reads TGTGCCAGCTCACCACCAAGTGGAGGGGACTACGAGCAGTACTTC. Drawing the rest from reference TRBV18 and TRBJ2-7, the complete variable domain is NAGVMQNPRHLVRRRGQEARLRCSPMKGHSHVYWYRQLPEEGLKFMVYLQKENIIDESGMPKERFSAEFPKEGPSILRIQQVVRGDSAAYFCASSPPSGGDYEQYFGPGTRLTVT.